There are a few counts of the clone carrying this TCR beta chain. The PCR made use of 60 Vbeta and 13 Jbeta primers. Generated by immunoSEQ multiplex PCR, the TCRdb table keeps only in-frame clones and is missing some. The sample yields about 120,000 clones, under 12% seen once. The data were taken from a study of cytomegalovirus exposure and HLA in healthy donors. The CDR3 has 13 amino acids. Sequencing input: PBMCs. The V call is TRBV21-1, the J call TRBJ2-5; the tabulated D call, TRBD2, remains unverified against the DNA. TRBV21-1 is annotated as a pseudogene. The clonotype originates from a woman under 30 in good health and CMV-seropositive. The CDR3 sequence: CASSGGTQETQYF. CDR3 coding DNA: TGTGCCAGCTCCGGGGGTACACAAGAGACCCAGTACTTC.